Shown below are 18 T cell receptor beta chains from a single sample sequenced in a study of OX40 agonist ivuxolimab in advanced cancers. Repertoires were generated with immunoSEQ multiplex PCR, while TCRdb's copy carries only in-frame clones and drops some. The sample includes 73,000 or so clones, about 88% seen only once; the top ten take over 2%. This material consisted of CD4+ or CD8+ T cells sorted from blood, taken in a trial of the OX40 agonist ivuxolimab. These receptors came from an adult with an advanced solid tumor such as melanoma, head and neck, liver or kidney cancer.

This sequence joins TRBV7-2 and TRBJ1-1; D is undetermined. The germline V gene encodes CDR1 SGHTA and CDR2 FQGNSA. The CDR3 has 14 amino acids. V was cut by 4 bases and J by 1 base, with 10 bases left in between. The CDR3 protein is CASSWAGPNTEAFF. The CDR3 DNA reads TGTGCCAGCAGCTGGGCAGGCCCGAACACTGAAGCTTTCTTT.

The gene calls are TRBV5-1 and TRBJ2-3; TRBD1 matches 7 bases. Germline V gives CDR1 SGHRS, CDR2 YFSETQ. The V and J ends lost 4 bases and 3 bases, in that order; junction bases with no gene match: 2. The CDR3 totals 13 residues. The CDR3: CASSPGQTDTQYF. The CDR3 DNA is TGCGCCAGCAGCCCGGGACAGACAGATACGCAGTATTTT.

Here the CDR3 reads CASSLGGIQETQYF. DNA for the CDR3: TGTGCCAGCAGTTTAGGGGGTATCCAAGAGACCCAGTACTTC. V usage is TRBV27 and J usage is TRBJ2-5, with D perhaps TRBD1 or TRBD2 (5 bases each). Germline values: CDR1 MNHEY, CDR2 SMNVEV (reference sequence). V dropped 2 bases and J dropped 1 base, with 8 bases sitting between them. The CDR3 totals 14 residues.

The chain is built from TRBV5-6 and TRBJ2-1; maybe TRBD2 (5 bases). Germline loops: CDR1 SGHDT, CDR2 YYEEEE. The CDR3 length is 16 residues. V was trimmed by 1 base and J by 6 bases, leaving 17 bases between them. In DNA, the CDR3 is TGTGCCAGCAGCTTGCGGAGCGGAGCCCTCATCAATGAGCAGTTCTTC. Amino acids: CASSLRSGALINEQFF.

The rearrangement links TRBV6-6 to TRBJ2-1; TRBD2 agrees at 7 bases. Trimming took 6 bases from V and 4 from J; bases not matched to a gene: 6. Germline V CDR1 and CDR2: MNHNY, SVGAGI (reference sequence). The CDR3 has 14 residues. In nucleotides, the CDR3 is TGTGCCAGCAGCCCCCCGGGAGGATACAATGAGCAGTTCTTC. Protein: CASSPPGGYNEQFF.

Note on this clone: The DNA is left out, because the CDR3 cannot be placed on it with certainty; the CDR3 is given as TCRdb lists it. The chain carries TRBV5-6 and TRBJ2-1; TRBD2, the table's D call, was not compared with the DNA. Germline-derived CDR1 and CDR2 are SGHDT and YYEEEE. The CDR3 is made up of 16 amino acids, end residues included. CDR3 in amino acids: CASSTSGGGPYNEQFF.

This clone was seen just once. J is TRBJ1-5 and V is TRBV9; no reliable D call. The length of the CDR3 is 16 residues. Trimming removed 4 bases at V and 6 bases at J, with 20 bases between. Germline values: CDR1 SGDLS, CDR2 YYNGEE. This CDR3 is CASSPQDSPRSQPQHF. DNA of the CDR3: TGTGCCAGCAGCCCCCAGGACTCCCCCAGAAGTCAGCCCCAGCATTTT.

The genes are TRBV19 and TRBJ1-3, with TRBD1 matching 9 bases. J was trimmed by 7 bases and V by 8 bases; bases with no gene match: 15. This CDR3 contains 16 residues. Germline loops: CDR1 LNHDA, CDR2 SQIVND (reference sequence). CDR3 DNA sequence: TGTGCCAGTGAACGAGACAGGGGGGTATTCGGGAACACCATATATTTT. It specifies CASERDRGVFGNTIYF.

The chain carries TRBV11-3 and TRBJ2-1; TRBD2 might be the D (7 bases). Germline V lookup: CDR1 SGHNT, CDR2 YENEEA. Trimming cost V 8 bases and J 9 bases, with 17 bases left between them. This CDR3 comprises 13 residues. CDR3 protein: CASQSGRGVEQFF. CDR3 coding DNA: TGTGCCAGCCAGAGTGGGAGGGGGGTTGAGCAGTTCTTC.

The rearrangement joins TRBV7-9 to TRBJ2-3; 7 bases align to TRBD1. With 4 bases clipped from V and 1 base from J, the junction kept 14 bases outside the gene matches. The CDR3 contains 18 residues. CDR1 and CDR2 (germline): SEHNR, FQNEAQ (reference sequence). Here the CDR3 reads CASSSSLRQGTGTDTQYF. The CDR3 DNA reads TGTGCCAGCAGCTCAAGCCTTCGACAGGGTACGGGCACAGATACGCAGTATTTT.

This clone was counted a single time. Here the CDR3 DNA reads TGTGCCAGCAAAGGGTTAAGAAGCGGGGATCAGACCCAGTACTTC. It translates to CASKGLRSGDQTQYF. The J gene is TRBJ2-5, the V gene TRBV2, with 7 bases matching TRBD2. Germline-derived CDR1 and CDR2 are SNHLY and FYNNEI. V lost 7 bases, J lost 6 bases, and 14 bases stayed unmatched. The CDR3 extends over 15 amino acids. The full variable domain, completed using reference TRBV2 and TRBJ2-5, is EPEVTQTPSHQVTQMGQEVILRCVPISNHLYFYWYRQILGQKVEFLVSFYNNEISEKSEIFDDQFSVERPDGSNFTLKIRSTKLEDSAMYFCASKGLRSGDQTQYFGPGTRLLVL.

The CDR3 loop is CASSKGDSGANVLTF. Written as DNA, the CDR3 is TGTGCCAGCAGCAAAGGAGACTCTGGGGCCAACGTCCTGACTTTC. The chain carries TRBV21-1 and TRBJ2-6; the table assigns TRBD2, which was not confirmed against the DNA. TRBV21-1 is termed a pseudogene. The CDR3 has 15 residues.

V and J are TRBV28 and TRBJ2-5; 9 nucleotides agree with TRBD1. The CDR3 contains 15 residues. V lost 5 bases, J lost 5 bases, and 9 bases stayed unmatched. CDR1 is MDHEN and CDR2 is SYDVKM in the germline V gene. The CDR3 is CASSRPTGGVETQYF. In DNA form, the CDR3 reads TGTGCCAGCAGTCGCCCAACAGGGGGCGTGGAGACCCAGTACTTC.

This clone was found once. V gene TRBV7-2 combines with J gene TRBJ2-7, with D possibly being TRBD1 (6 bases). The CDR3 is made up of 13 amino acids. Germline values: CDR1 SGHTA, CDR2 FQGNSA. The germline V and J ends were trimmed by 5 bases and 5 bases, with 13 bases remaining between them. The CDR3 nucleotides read TGTGCCAGCAGCAAAGGACAGTTCGACGAGCAGTACTTC. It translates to CASSKGQFDEQYF.

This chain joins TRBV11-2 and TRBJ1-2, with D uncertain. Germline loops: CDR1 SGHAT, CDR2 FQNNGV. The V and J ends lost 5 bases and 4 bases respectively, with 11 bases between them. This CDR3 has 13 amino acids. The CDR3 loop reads CASSAHVSYGYTF. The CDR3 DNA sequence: TGTGCCAGCAGCGCCCACGTAAGCTATGGCTACACCTTC.

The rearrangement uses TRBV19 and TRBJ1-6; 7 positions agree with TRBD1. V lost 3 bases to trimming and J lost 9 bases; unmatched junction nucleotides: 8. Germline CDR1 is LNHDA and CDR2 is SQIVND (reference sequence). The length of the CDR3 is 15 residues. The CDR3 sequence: CASSIKEGASSPLHF. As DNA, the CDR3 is TGTGCCAGTAGTATTAAGGAGGGGGCAAGTTCACCCCTCCACTTT.

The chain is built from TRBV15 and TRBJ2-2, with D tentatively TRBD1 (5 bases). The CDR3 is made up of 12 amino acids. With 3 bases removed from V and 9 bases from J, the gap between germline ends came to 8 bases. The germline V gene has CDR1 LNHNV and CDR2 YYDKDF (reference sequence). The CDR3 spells CATSRKGWELFF. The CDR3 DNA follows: TGTGCCACCAGCAGGAAGGGGTGGGAGCTGTTTTTT.

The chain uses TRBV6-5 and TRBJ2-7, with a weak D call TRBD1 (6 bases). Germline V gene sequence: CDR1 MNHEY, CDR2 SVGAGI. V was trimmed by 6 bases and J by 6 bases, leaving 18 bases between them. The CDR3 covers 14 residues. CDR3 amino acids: CASRSTGIAGEQYF. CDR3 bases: TGTGCCAGCAGATCCACAGGGATAGCAGGCGAGCAGTACTTC.